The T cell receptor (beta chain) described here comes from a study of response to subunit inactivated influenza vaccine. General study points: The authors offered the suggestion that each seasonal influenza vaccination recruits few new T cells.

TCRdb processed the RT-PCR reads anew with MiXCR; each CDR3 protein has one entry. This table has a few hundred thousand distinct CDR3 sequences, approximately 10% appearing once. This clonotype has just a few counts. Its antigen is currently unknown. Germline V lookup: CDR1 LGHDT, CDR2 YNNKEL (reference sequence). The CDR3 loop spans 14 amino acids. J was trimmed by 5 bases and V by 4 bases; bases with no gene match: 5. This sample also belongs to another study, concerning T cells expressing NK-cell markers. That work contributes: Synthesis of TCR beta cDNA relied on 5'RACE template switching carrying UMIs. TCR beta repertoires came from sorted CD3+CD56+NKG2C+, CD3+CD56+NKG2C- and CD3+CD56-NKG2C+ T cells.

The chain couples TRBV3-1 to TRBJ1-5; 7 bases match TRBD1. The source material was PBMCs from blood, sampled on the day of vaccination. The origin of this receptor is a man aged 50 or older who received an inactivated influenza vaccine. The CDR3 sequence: CASSRGQADQPQHF. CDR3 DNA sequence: TGTGCCAGCAGCCGCGGACAGGCCGATCAGCCCCAGCATTTT. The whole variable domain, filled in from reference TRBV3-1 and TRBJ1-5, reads DTAVSQTPKYLVTQMGNDKSIKCEQNLGHDTMYWYKQDSKKFLKIMFSYNNKELIINETVPNRFSPKSPDKAHLNLHINSLELGDSAVYFCASSRGQADQPQHFGDGTRLSIL.